Listed below are T cell receptor beta chains from one sample, sequenced in a study of blood T cell repertoires in COVID-19. Assay: immunoSEQ multiplex PCR; the TCRdb copy retains only in-frame clones and omits some. The repertoire includes 200,000 to 250,000 clones, nearly 90% of them detected once, and approximately 12% sits in the top ten. Specimen: peripheral blood. Every receptor here comes from a woman aged 18-29 years who had recovered from COVID-19. Both conserved end residues are part of each CDR3. A D gene is named only where the DNA matches it firmly. Size is stated for part of the rows, as once, few or many counts, or as a class when the clone is expanded.

v_gene,abundance,d_gene,j_gene,CDR3aa,CDR3nt
TRBV12-3/TRBV12-4,NA,NA,TRBJ2-3,CASSPGERAQYF,TGTGCCAGCAGTCCCGGGGAGAGGGCGCAGTATTTT
TRBV7-9,NA,NA,TRBJ2-5,CASSLALGQETQYF,TGTGCCAGCAGCTTAGCGCTAGGCCAAGAGACCCAGTACTTC
TRBV27,NA,TRBD2,TRBJ2-3,CASSSPRLAGGLNTQYF,TGTGCCAGCAGTTCCCCGCGACTAGCGGGAGGGCTGAATACGCAGTATTTT
TRBV2,NA,TRBD2,TRBJ2-3,CAGRASPVSTQYF,TGTGCCGGGAGGGCTTCCCCCGTCTCTACGCAGTATTTT
TRBV29-1,NA,NA,TRBJ1-1,CSVKGDRNTEAFF,TGCAGCGTTAAGGGGGACCGTAACACTGAAGCTTTCTTT
TRBV5-4,once,TRBD2,TRBJ2-2,CASSSLGLAGVVELFF,TGTGCCAGCAGCTCCTTGGGACTAGCGGGAGTTGTGGAGCTGTTTTTT
TRBV12-3/TRBV12-4,NA,NA,TRBJ1-1,CASKDRMNTEAFF,TGTGCCAGCAAGGACAGAATGAACACTGAAGCTTTCTTT
TRBV2,NA,TRBD1,TRBJ1-1,CAGLEGQGDTEAFF,TGTGCCGGGTTGGAGGGACAGGGGGACACTGAAGCTTTCTTT
TRBV2,NA,TRBD2,TRBJ2-3,CASSNGLAGGGDTQYF,TGTGCCAGCAGTAACGGACTAGCGGGAGGCGGAGATACGCAGTATTTT
TRBV2,NA,NA,TRBJ1-5,CASLGGGLNQPQHF,TGTGCCAGCCTGGGCGGGGGGCTCAATCAGCCCCAGCATTTT
TRBV5-1,NA,TRBD1,TRBJ2-1,CASTGAGGWDEQFF,TGCGCCAGCACAGGGGCAGGGGGCTGGGATGAGCAGTTCTTC
TRBV4-3,NA,NA,TRBJ2-3,CASSQDSFHPGSTDTQYF,TGCGCCAGCAGCCAAGATTCATTCCACCCCGGGAGCACAGATACGCAGTATTTT
TRBV29-1,NA,TRBD1,TRBJ2-3,CSVAEQGLRATDTQYF,TGCAGCGTTGCAGAACAGGGGCTACGGGCCACAGATACGCAGTATTTT
TRBV6-5,NA,NA,TRBJ2-1,CASSYGTDRNEQFF,TGTGCCAGCAGTTATGGGACTGACCGCAATGAGCAGTTCTTC
TRBV6-5,NA,TRBD2,TRBJ2-1,CASTQGLAGVTEQFF,TGTGCCAGCACCCAAGGGCTAGCGGGAGTAACTGAGCAGTTCTTC
TRBV6-2/TRBV6-3,few,NA,TRBJ1-1,CASSYSLLDRNTEAFF,TGTGCCAGCAGTTACTCATTGTTAGATCGGAACACTGAAGCTTTCTTT
TRBV9,NA,TRBD2,TRBJ2-2,CASSVSSGATGELFF,TGTGCCAGCAGCGTGAGTAGCGGGGCTACCGGGGAGCTGTTTTTT
TRBV30,once,TRBD2,TRBJ2-7,CAWSVRGTSVVYEQYF,TGTGCCTGGAGTGTACGGGGGACTAGCGTTGTCTACGAGCAGTACTTC
TRBV27,NA,NA,TRBJ2-1,CAVAGLNYNEQFF,TGTGCCGTCGCGGGATTAAACTACAATGAGCAGTTCTTC
TRBV7-3,NA,TRBD2,TRBJ2-3,CASSLGLALDTQYF,TGTGCCAGCAGCTTAGGACTAGCACTAGATACGCAGTATTTT
TRBV3-1/TRBV3-2,NA,TRBD1,TRBJ2-7,CASRGTGKYYEQYF,TGTGCCAGCAGGGGGACAGGGAAGTACTACGAGCAGTACTTC
TRBV25-1,NA,TRBD1,TRBJ1-1,CASSDPGQGRGSEAFF,TGTGCCAGCTCGGACCCGGGACAGGGAAGGGGCTCTGAAGCTTTCTTT
TRBV6-6,once,NA,TRBJ1-5,CASSWGQGMNQPQHF,TGTGCCAGCAGTTGGGGCCAGGGTATGAATCAGCCCCAGCATTTT
TRBV25-1,NA,NA,TRBJ2-1,CASSGLIYNEQFF,TGTGCCAGCAGCGGTCTGATCTACAATGAGCAGTTCTTC
TRBV18,NA,NA,TRBJ2-7,CASSPGQGGTYEQYF,TGTGCCAGCTCACCCGGACAGGGAGGGACCTACGAGCAGTACTTC
TRBV19,NA,NA,TRBJ1-5,CASSNRDPNQPQHF,TGTGCCAGTAGTAACAGGGATCCCAATCAGCCCCAGCATTTT